This T cell receptor beta chain emerged from a study of blood T cell repertoires in COVID-19 (TCRdb year 2020). Notes on the research overall: Samples covering the acute and convalescent phases of COVID-19 were provided by collaborators in the United States, Italy and Spain. The prospective study material was composed of cDNA or gDNA derived from T cells, B-cell-depleted T cells, or PBMCs. Deeply sampled blood TCRbeta repertoires from subjects exposed to, actively infected with, or recovered from COVID-19 were included in the dataset. The repertoires were made available in a free public database intended to serve as a resource for research on the immune response to SARS-CoV-2. The samples were drawn from two sources: the first 160 participants of the ongoing ImmuneRACE study, and 1,000 to 1,500 subjects contributed by 6 global collaborators. The sample metadata nearly always contained a de-identified subject ID, COVID-19 status, age in years and sex. Where available, HLA class I and class II types were taken from metadata supplied by the sample provider and were not determined by assay-based typing.

Another Seattle source contributed samples from volunteer blood donors who had recovered from COVID-19. Collaborating institutions collected whole blood in K2EDTA tubes following their own protocols. For TCRbeta analysis, collaborators shipped samples in one of three forms: frozen whole blood, isolated PBMCs, or DNA extracted from either of those sample types. To note about this clone: The clone's antigen remains unknown. Qualities for individual bases were not recorded, and no much larger clone is one base off.

The immunoSEQ Assay, a bias-controlled multiplex PCR, was used to amplify TCRbeta CDR3 regions from genomic DNA. Per the original workflow: Within the assay, amplification of reference gene primers was used to estimate how many nucleated cells each sample contained. Sequence reads were collapsed and filtered to measure the absolute abundance of every unique TCRbeta CDR3 rearrangement. For each sample, productive Simpson clonality was calculated by taking the square root of Simpson's diversity index across productive rearrangements. What TCRdb holds here is the immuneACCESS table cut down to in-frame rearrangements. Part of the clones is not present; checked against another copy, under half of the missing clones reflect an unresolved V gene, and the others are unexplained. V and J calls and clone size are those listed in that table; D and trimming were worked out from the DNA. For this sample the table gives about 300,000 clones, of which around 86% were detected only once. Approximately 1.5% of the sample comes from the top ten.

The cysteine opens and the phenylalanine closes a CDR3 of 16 amino acids. This entry keeps only the CDR3 DNA: 48 bases, framed from base 1. CDR1 and CDR2 were assigned from the germline V gene as LGHNA and YSLEER. V and J lose 0 bases and 0 bases, and a span of 9 bases separates them. Findings and caveats that apply to the study as a whole: How much clinical and demographic metadata was included differed by source and by participant, and the metadata was provided uncurated.

The sequenced sample was peripheral blood. This receptor was identified in a woman aged 40 to 50 who had recovered from COVID-19. The sequence joins TRBV4-3 to TRBJ2-1; the D segment could be TRBD2, given 6 matching bases. The base sequence is TGCGCCAGCAGCCAAGATACGGGGGACTCCTACAATGAGCAGTTCTTC. Its protein is CASSQDTGDSYNEQFF.